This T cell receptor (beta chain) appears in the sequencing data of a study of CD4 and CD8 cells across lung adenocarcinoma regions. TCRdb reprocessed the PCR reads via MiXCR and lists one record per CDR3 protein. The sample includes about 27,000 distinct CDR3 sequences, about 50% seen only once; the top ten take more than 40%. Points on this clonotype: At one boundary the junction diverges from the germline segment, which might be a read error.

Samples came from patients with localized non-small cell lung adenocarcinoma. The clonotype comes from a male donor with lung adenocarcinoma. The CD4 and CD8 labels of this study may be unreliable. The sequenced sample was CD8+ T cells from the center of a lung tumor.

Here the CDR3 DNA reads TGTGCGGGCAGCGTGGCGCGAGACCAAGAGACGCAGTATTTC. It translates to CAGSVARDQETQYF. The chain uses TRBV6-1 and TRBJ2-3; D gene uncertain. The germline gives CDR1 MNHNS, CDR2 SASEGT. The CDR3 extends over 14 amino acids.